Below, 20 T cell receptor beta chains from the same sample are listed, as sequenced in a study of early T cells in non-severe SARS-CoV-2 infection. TCRdb recomputed calls from the 5' RACE reads with MiXCR, one row per CDR3 protein. The repertoire holds some 80,000 distinct CDR3 sequences, roughly 15% seen once, with about 1.5% in the top ten. Material: whole blood. The receptors were gathered from an adult who was a healthcare worker with PCR-confirmed SARS-CoV-2 infection or an uninfected control (not recorded which).

In this sample, this clonotype turned up many times. V and J are TRBV18 and TRBJ1-2; D may be TRBD1 (5 bases). There are 14 residues in the CDR3. V was cut by 3 bases and J by 7 bases, with 15 bases left in between. CDR1 and CDR2 (germline): KGHSH, LQKENI. CDR3 coding DNA: TGTGCCAGCTCACCGGGGGGGGACCACCTTGGCTACACCTTC. Translated, it gives CASSPGGDHLGYTF.

This clonotype was found many times. The chain recombines TRBV5-1 with TRBJ2-7, with 8 bases lining up with TRBD2. The CDR3 consists of 15 residues. V was clipped by 1 base and J by 2 bases; unmatched bases: 5. Germline assignment: CDR1 SGHRS and CDR2 YFSETQ. The CDR3 sequence: CASSLPGTRAYEQYF. In nucleotides, the CDR3 is TGCGCCAGCAGCTTGCCCGGGACTAGAGCCTACGAGCAGTACTTC. Drawing the rest from reference TRBV5-1 and TRBJ2-7, the complete variable domain is KAGVTQTPRYLIKTRGQQVTLSCSPISGHRSVSWYQQTPGQGLQFLFEYFSETQRNKGNFPGRFSGRQFSNSRSEMNVSTLELGDSALYLCASSLPGTRAYEQYFGPGTRLTVT.

The rearrangement links TRBV25-1 to TRBJ2-1, with 8 nucleotides matching TRBD2. The CDR3 runs to 15 residues. Germline values: CDR1 MGHDK, CDR2 SYGVNS. V was clipped by 3 bases and J by 2 bases; unmatched bases: 3. The chain's CDR3 is CASSDPGGAYNEQFF. CDR3 sequence (DNA): TGTGCCAGCAGTGATCCGGGGGGGGCCTACAATGAGCAGTTCTTC.

The chain carries TRBV20-1 and TRBJ2-5; TRBD2 matches at 13 bases. The CDR3 consists of 16 residues. V was pared by 4 bases and J by 0 bases, with 5 bases of the junction left unmatched. Germline V gives CDR1 DFQATT, CDR2 SNEGSKA (reference sequence). This CDR3 reads CSATGLAGAYQETQYF. In DNA form, the CDR3 reads TGCAGTGCTACCGGACTAGCGGGGGCCTACCAAGAGACCCAGTACTTC.

This clonotype showed up just a few times. This rearrangement joins TRBV29-1 to TRBJ1-4; TRBD1 matches 10 bases. Germline CDR1 is SQVTM and CDR2 is ANQGSEA. V shed 4 bases, J shed 0 bases, and the junction held 2 bases outside the gene matches. The CDR3 is 15 amino acids. CDR3 protein: CSVGGTGATNEKLFF. CDR3 DNA sequence: TGCAGCGTTGGAGGGACAGGGGCAACTAATGAAAAACTGTTTTTT.

The chain combines TRBV6-2 or TRBV6-3 with TRBJ1-5, with no clear D. V gave up 2 bases and J gave up 5 bases, with 16 bases separating them. The CDR3 contains 16 residues. In germline, CDR1 is MNHEY, CDR2 SVGEGT. Here the CDR3 DNA reads TGTGCCAGCAGTTACGGGCCAGGACGTCGGGATCAGCCCCAGCATTTT. Its protein is CASSYGPGRRDQPQHF.

This clonotype was found a few times. The chain couples TRBV10-3 to TRBJ2-6, with unresolved D. Per germline, CDR1 ENHRY and CDR2 SYGVKD. The germline V and J ends were trimmed by 6 bases and 0 bases, with 3 bases remaining between them. The CDR3 spans 13 residues. The CDR3 DNA follows: TGTGCCATCAGAGACTCTGGGGCCAACGTCCTGACTTTC. Amino acid sequence: CAIRDSGANVLTF.

This clonotype was counted at least ten times. This rearrangement joins TRBV7-9 to TRBJ1-5, with unresolved D. V lost 4 bases and J lost 3, with 16 bases in between. Germline CDR1 SEHNR, CDR2 FQNEAQ (reference sequence). This CDR3 region has 16 residues. The DNA of the CDR3 is TGTGCCAGCAGCTATGCGGCAGCGGGATCCAATCAGCCCCAGCATTTT. Protein sequence: CASSYAAAGSNQPQHF. Together with reference TRBV7-9 and TRBJ1-5, the CDR3 gives the full variable domain: DTGVSQNPRHKITKRGQNVTFRCDPISEHNRLYWYRQTLGQGPEFLTYFQNEAQLEKSRLLSDRFSAERPKGSFSTLEIQRTEQGDSAMYLCASSYAAAGSNQPQHFGDGTRLSIL.

This clonotype was seen more than once but under ten times. The chain couples TRBV7-2 to TRBJ1-1; no clear D. Between the trimmed V and J ends, which lost 2 bases and 0 bases, there was a span of 7 bases. CDR1 and CDR2 from the germline V gene are SGHTA and FQGNSA. The CDR3 runs 14 residues. Here the CDR3 reads CASSLLNLNTEAFF. In DNA form, the CDR3 reads TGTGCCAGCAGCTTACTCAACCTGAACACTGAAGCTTTCTTT. Using reference TRBV7-2 and TRBJ1-1 for the parts outside the CDR3, the full variable domain is GAGVSQSPSNKVTEKGKDVELRCDPISGHTALYWYRQSLGQGLEFLIYFQGNSAPDKSGLPSDRFSAERTGGSVSTLTIQRTQQEDSAVYLCASSLLNLNTEAFFGQGTRLTVV.

The chain uses TRBV9 and TRBJ2-2; either TRBD1 or TRBD2 may fit D (6 bases each). This CDR3 has 15 amino acids. Germline V CDR1 and CDR2: SGDLS, YYNGEE. V was shortened by 6 bases and J by 6 bases, with 18 bases between the two germline ends. The CDR3, as DNA: TGTGCCAGCAAGGGGCCCCCCGGGGGCGCCGGGGAGCTGTTTTTT. Its protein product is CASKGPPGGAGELFF.

V gene TRBV19 combines with J gene TRBJ1-2, with 7 bases aligning to TRBD1. Trimming cost V 5 bases and J 3 bases; bases outside gene matches: 6. There are 14 residues in the CDR3. The germline gives CDR1 LNHDA, CDR2 SQIVND (reference sequence). The CDR3 loop reads CASSPGQTDYGYTF. CDR3 nucleotide sequence: TGTGCCAGTAGTCCGGGACAGACCGACTATGGCTACACCTTC.

Many counts were recorded for this clonotype. The chain combines TRBV6-2 or TRBV6-3 with TRBJ2-3; tentative D call: TRBD1 (5 bases). CDR1 is MNHEY and CDR2 is SVGEGT in the germline V gene. V was clipped by 5 bases and J by 0 bases, with 18 bases between them. The CDR3 has 17 amino acids. The CDR3 bases are TGTGCCAGCAGTCCCTACCCGTCGACAGAAAGCACAGATACGCAGTATTTT. Protein sequence: CASSPYPSTESTDTQYF.

Ten or more counts support this clonotype. This sequence joins TRBV6-5 and TRBJ2-4; 9 bases map to TRBD1. Germline values: CDR1 MNHEY, CDR2 SVGAGI. V lost 5 bases, J lost 6 bases, and 11 bases stayed unmatched. CDR3 size: 16 residues. The CDR3 spells CASSLTTTGGRNIQYF. The CDR3 DNA is TGTGCCAGCAGTCTAACCACGACAGGGGGTAGAAACATTCAGTACTTC.

In its sample, this clonotype was seen many times. This chain links TRBV11-2 with TRBJ1-1; D uncertain. The CDR3 runs 15 residues. V lost 5 bases and J 6 bases, leaving 19 bases between the germline ends. Germline V gene sequence: CDR1 SGHAT, CDR2 FQNNGV. The CDR3 DNA reads as TGTGCCAGCAGCCCCTACTCAACCTGGACGGCTGAAGCTTTCTTT. This encodes CASSPYSTWTAEAFF.

The sample holds many counts of this clonotype. The chain links TRBV20-1 to TRBJ2-1; 12 bases agree with TRBD2. The CDR3 has 15 amino acids. CDR1 and CDR2 from the germline V gene are DFQATT and SNEGSKA (reference sequence). J was trimmed by 1 base and V by 3 bases; bases with no gene match: 1. CDR3 region: CSARGLAGSYNEQFF. In DNA form, the CDR3 reads TGCAGTGCTAGGGGACTAGCGGGTTCCTACAATGAGCAGTTCTTC.

This clonotype was counted ten times or more. The rearrangement links TRBV7-6 to TRBJ1-5; D gene unclear. Trimming removed 1 base from V and 7 bases from J, with 8 bases in between. This CDR3 spans 13 amino acids. The germline V gene encodes CDR1 SGHVS and CDR2 FNYEAQ. As DNA, the CDR3 is TGTGCCAGCAGCTTAGGAACGGGCCAGCCCCAGCATTTT. It codes for CASSLGTGQPQHF.

This clonotype has a count of ten or more. The J gene is TRBJ2-2, the V gene TRBV6-2 or TRBV6-3; unclear D gene. Germline CDR1 MNHEY, CDR2 SVGEGT. The length of the CDR3 is 14 residues. Trimming removed 5 bases at V and 1 base at J, with 8 bases between. CDR3 sequence: CASSIFLNTGELFF. In nucleotides, the CDR3 is TGTGCCAGCAGTATCTTCCTGAACACCGGGGAGCTGTTTTTT.

This clonotype was counted at least ten times. V and J are TRBV7-2 and TRBJ2-3, with TRBD1 matching over 12 bases. CDR1 is SGHTA, CDR2 FQGNSA, per germline. The CDR3 is made up of 14 amino acids. The ends lost 5 bases at V and 4 bases at J; junction bases unmatched: 1. This chain's CDR3 is CASSRDRGPDTQYF. As DNA, the CDR3 is TGTGCCAGCAGCCGGGACAGGGGGCCAGATACGCAGTATTTT.

This clonotype has more than one count but fewer than ten. The chain links TRBV7-6 to TRBJ2-3, with a possible D match to TRBD1 (5 bases). The V end lost 1 base, the J end lost 4 bases, and 15 bases lay between the germline ends. The CDR3 is 16 amino acids. Germline V CDR1 and CDR2: SGHVS, FNYEAQ. The CDR3 sequence is CASSLEKGARADTQYF. The CDR3 DNA follows: TGTGCCAGCAGCTTAGAGAAAGGGGCGCGCGCAGATACGCAGTATTTT.

In its sample, this clonotype was seen a few times. The chain is built from TRBV4-3 and TRBJ1-2, with TRBD1 identical over 8 bases. The germline V gene encodes CDR1 LGHNA and CDR2 YSLEER. This CDR3 is built from 15 residues. J gave up 3 bases and V 3 bases, and 6 bases lay outside the gene matches. The CDR3 nucleotides read TGCGCCAGCAGCCAGGACAGGGACACCTACTATGGCTACACCTTC. Protein sequence: CASSQDRDTYYGYTF.